This TCR beta chain was sequenced in a study of blood T cell dynamics during melanoma immunotherapy. Study findings and constraints: From T0 to W3, cfDNA rearrangement efficiency rose in disease-control patients but not progressors.

TCRdb keeps only in-frame clones here, not all; method: immunoSEQ multiplex PCR. The table has about 220 clones, 80% to 85% seen once. As for time point: week 3, after first cycle of checkpoint inhibitor. Samples come from before therapy and from week 3 after the first blockade cycle. Patients had no prior systemic cancer treatment, immunosuppressants or other active cancers. The germline V gene has CDR1 MNHNY and CDR2 SVGAGI (reference sequence). The CDR3 contains 15 residues. V dropped 0 bases and J dropped 2 bases, with 10 bases sitting between them. Concerning this clone itself: Its antigen is not identified.

The rearrangement uses TRBV6-6 and TRBJ1-2; D gene unclear. The origin of this receptor is a human donor with melanoma. The sequencing used cell-free DNA from blood, collected from a patient treated with checkpoint blockade. CDR3 coding DNA: TGTGCCAGCAGTTACTCTCACCTGGTCAACTATGGCTACACCTTC. It codes for CASSYSHLVNYGYTF.